Listed below are T cell receptor beta chains from one sample, sequenced in a study of shared clonotypes between healthy human individuals. Sequencing was performed with immunoSEQ multiplex PCR; in TCRdb, only in-frame clones are kept and a portion is missing. The data contain about 2.3 million clones, 85% to 95% of them seen just once; the ten biggest clones take up about 0.37%. Sequenced: naive CD4+ T cells from PBMCs. Receptors were obtained from a man aged 18 to 29 in good health. Some clones in this sample may be carry-over from other donors' samples. The CDR3 runs from the conserved cysteine through the conserved F or W. Each record gives: J gene, clone size, D gene, V gene, CDR3 DNA, CDR3 protein. A D gene is named only where the DNA matches it firmly. Not all rows give a size; the values are once, few, many and, for expanded clones, a class.

TRBJ2-5 | NA | TRBD2 | TRBV6-5 | TGTGCCAGCAGACTAGCGGGAGTGGAGACCCAGTACTTC | CASRLAGVETQYF
TRBJ1-1 | few | TRBD1 | TRBV5-1 | TGCGCCAGCAGCTTGGCACTACAGGGGCTGAACACTGAAGCTTTCTTT | CASSLALQGLNTEAFF
TRBJ1-2 | NA | NA | TRBV29-1 | TGCAGCGTTGGATATGGGGTCTATGGCTACACCTTC | CSVGYGVYGYTF
TRBJ2-3 | NA | NA | TRBV10-3 | TGTGCCATCAGTGAGTCGAAAGGGGCAGATACGCAGTATTTT | CAISESKGADTQYF
TRBJ2-5 | once | NA | TRBV4-1 | TGCGCCAGCAGCCCGGACAATATCGGAGAGACCCAGTACTTC | CASSPDNIGETQYF
TRBJ2-1 | NA | TRBD2 | TRBV9 | TGTGCCAGCAGCGTAGCGCGGGAGAGCGTCAATGAGCAGTTCTTC | CASSVARESVNEQFF
TRBJ2-1 | NA | TRBD2 | TRBV15 | TGTGCCACCAGCCCTGGGGGACTAGCGGGAGGAATGAGGAATGAGCAGTTCTTC | CATSPGGLAGGMRNEQFF
TRBJ2-5 | NA | NA | TRBV27 | TGTGCCAGCTGTACCTTCGGGTACGGAGAGGAGACCCAGTACTTC | CASCTFGYGEETQYF
TRBJ2-7 | NA | NA | TRBV20-1 | TGCAGTGCCTCGGCGGGGTTCAAGCAGTACTTC | CSASAGFKQYF
TRBJ2-1 | NA | NA | TRBV6-5 | TGTGCCAGCCAGGTCGCGGCGGGACATGAGCAGTTCTTC | CASQVAAGHEQFF